This T cell receptor beta chain was identified in a study of control samples from healthy donors and cancer patients. V was clipped by 2 bases and J by 2 bases, with 17 bases between them. CDR3 length: 16 residues. Germline V gives CDR1 SGHRS, CDR2 YFSETQ. TCRdb keeps only in-frame clones here, not all; method: immunoSEQ multiplex PCR. The top ten clones hold 1.5% to 2% of a sample with around 50,000 clones, 95% to 96% of them seen once. This rearrangement joins TRBV5-1 to TRBJ2-7; a weak D match, TRBD2 (6 bases). Sequenced input: blood. The TCR comes from a woman aged 25 to 39 in good health. This CDR3 is CASSFGRASETYEQYF. The CDR3 DNA reads TGCGCCAGCAGCTTCGGGCGGGCTAGCGAAACCTACGAGCAGTACTTC.